A selection of T cell receptor beta chains follows, all from one sample in a study of cytotoxic CD8 clonotypes in ibrutinib-treated CLL. Assay: immunoSEQ multiplex PCR; the TCRdb copy retains only in-frame clones and omits some. The sample carries about 140,000 clones, 70% to 85% recorded once. The sample was PBMCs, taken after 12 months of ibrutinib treatment. The receptors originated from a human donor with chronic lymphocytic leukemia. The CDR3 runs from the conserved cysteine through the conserved F or W. Each record gives: D gene, clone size, J gene, V gene, CDR3 length, CDR3 DNA, CDR3 protein. D genes are given only for firm matches. Not all rows give a size; the values are once, few, many and, for expanded clones, a class.

d_call: TRBD1
clone_size: once
j_call: TRBJ2-2
v_call: TRBV11-1
cdr3_length: 16
cdr3_nt: TGTGCCAGCAGCCACCCGGGACAGGGAAGGTCCGGGGAGCTGTTTTTT
cdr3_aa: CASSHPGQGRSGELFF

d_call: TRBD1
clone_size: NA
j_call: TRBJ2-1
v_call: TRBV7-9
cdr3_length: 19
cdr3_nt: TGTGCCAGCAGCTGGGCGGGACAGGCGAATGCGTTACGATACAATGAGCAGTTCTTC
cdr3_aa: CASSWAGQANALRYNEQFF

d_call: NA
clone_size: NA
j_call: TRBJ2-3
v_call: TRBV2
cdr3_length: 13
cdr3_nt: TGTGCCAGCAGGCTCGGGGGCACAGATACGCAGTATTTT
cdr3_aa: CASRLGGTDTQYF

d_call: NA
clone_size: NA
j_call: TRBJ1-5
v_call: TRBV16
cdr3_length: 21
cdr3_nt: TGTGCCAGCAGCCAATCCGGGGTGGACAGTTGGGGCGATGATAGCAATCAGCCCCAGCATTTT
cdr3_aa: CASSQSGVDSWGDDSNQPQHF

d_call: TRBD1
clone_size: NA
j_call: TRBJ2-7
v_call: TRBV4-2
cdr3_length: 15
cdr3_nt: TGTGCCAGCAGCCAAGTTCAAGACAGGGAGCACGAGCAGTACTTC
cdr3_aa: CASSQVQDREHEQYF

d_call: NA
clone_size: NA
j_call: TRBJ2-7
v_call: TRBV27
cdr3_length: 15
cdr3_nt: TGTGCCAGCAGTTTATCGTTGAACATCCCTTACGAGCAGTACTTC
cdr3_aa: CASSLSLNIPYEQYF

d_call: NA
clone_size: NA
j_call: TRBJ2-7
v_call: TRBV5-1
cdr3_length: 14
cdr3_nt: TGCGCCAGCAGCTCTGGGGCCTCAGCGGACGAGCAGTACTTC
cdr3_aa: CASSSGASADEQYF

d_call: NA
clone_size: few
j_call: TRBJ2-3
v_call: TRBV15
cdr3_length: 13
cdr3_nt: TGTGCCACCAGCAGAGCCGACACAGATACGCAGTATTTT
cdr3_aa: CATSRADTDTQYF

d_call: TRBD1
clone_size: NA
j_call: TRBJ1-1
v_call: TRBV5-5
cdr3_length: 18
cdr3_nt: TGTGCCAGCAGCGCGACCGGGACAGAAGGTTACATGAACACTGAAGCTTTCTTT
cdr3_aa: CASSATGTEGYMNTEAFF

d_call: NA
clone_size: few
j_call: TRBJ2-7
v_call: TRBV11-2
cdr3_length: 14
cdr3_nt: TGTGCCAGCAGTTGGGGAGGAAGCTCCTACGAGCAGTACTTC
cdr3_aa: CASSWGGSSYEQYF

d_call: TRBD2
clone_size: NA
j_call: TRBJ2-1
v_call: TRBV7-3
cdr3_length: 15
cdr3_nt: TGTGCCAGCAGCTCACTAGCGGGAGGGCCAAATGAGCAGTTCTTC
cdr3_aa: CASSSLAGGPNEQFF

d_call: NA
clone_size: NA
j_call: TRBJ1-1
v_call: TRBV27
cdr3_length: 16
cdr3_nt: TGTGCCAGCGGGCCCAGGGGAAACCCTCGGGCTACTGAAGCTTTCTTT
cdr3_aa: CASGPRGNPRATEAFF

d_call: TRBD2
clone_size: NA
j_call: TRBJ2-1
v_call: TRBV27
cdr3_length: 14
cdr3_nt: TGTGCCATCCGAGAACTAGCGGGATTCGGTGAGCAGTTCTTC
cdr3_aa: CAIRELAGFGEQFF

d_call: TRBD1
clone_size: NA
j_call: TRBJ1-6
v_call: TRBV5-1
cdr3_length: 15
cdr3_nt: TGCGCCAGCAGCTTGCGGACAGGGGGGGATTCACCCCTCCACTTT
cdr3_aa: CASSLRTGGDSPLHF

d_call: NA
clone_size: few
j_call: TRBJ1-2
v_call: TRBV19
cdr3_length: 11
cdr3_nt: TGTGCCAGTAGGCGGTTCTATGGCTACACCTTC
cdr3_aa: CASRRFYGYTF

d_call: NA
clone_size: NA
j_call: TRBJ2-1
v_call: TRBV7-2
cdr3_length: 12
cdr3_nt: TGTGCCAGCAGCTTGACGGCGGTCGGGCAGTTCTTC
cdr3_aa: CASSLTAVGQFF

d_call: NA
clone_size: NA
j_call: TRBJ1-4
v_call: TRBV5-8
cdr3_length: 18
cdr3_nt: TGTGCCAGCAGCCAAGATTATGGAGGGGCAGCACGAATGTGGGGACTGTTTTTT
cdr3_aa: CASSQDYGGAARMWGLFF

d_call: NA
clone_size: NA
j_call: TRBJ1-2
v_call: TRBV7-9
cdr3_length: 11
cdr3_nt: TGTGCCAGCAGCCTATACTATGGCTACACCTTC
cdr3_aa: CASSLYYGYTF

d_call: NA
clone_size: once
j_call: TRBJ2-2
v_call: TRBV6-6
cdr3_length: 15
cdr3_nt: TGTGTCACCGGACAGGGAGGGATAAACACCGGGGAGCTGTTTTTT
cdr3_aa: CVTGQGGINTGELFF

d_call: NA
clone_size: NA
j_call: TRBJ1-1
v_call: TRBV28
cdr3_length: 15
cdr3_nt: TGTGCCAGCAGTCCCGGAGGTATCATGAACACTGAAGCTTTCTTT
cdr3_aa: CASSPGGIMNTEAFF

d_call: NA
clone_size: NA
j_call: TRBJ2-7
v_call: TRBV6-1
cdr3_length: 13
cdr3_nt: TGTGCCAGCAGGTTGACAGCTCCCTACGAGCAGTACTTC
cdr3_aa: CASRLTAPYEQYF

d_call: NA
clone_size: NA
j_call: TRBJ2-5
v_call: TRBV11-2
cdr3_length: 13
cdr3_nt: TGTGCCAGCAGCTTAACAGGTCCGGGGACCCAGTACTTC
cdr3_aa: CASSLTGPGTQYF

d_call: TRBD1
clone_size: few
j_call: TRBJ2-1
v_call: TRBV5-5
cdr3_length: 14
cdr3_nt: TGTGCCAGCAGTCAGGGACAGAACTACAATGAGCAGTTCTTC
cdr3_aa: CASSQGQNYNEQFF

d_call: NA
clone_size: NA
j_call: TRBJ2-1
v_call: TRBV7-2
cdr3_length: 16
cdr3_nt: TGTGCCAGCAGCCCAGGCGCTAGTCGGTCCTACAATGAGCAGTTCTTC
cdr3_aa: CASSPGASRSYNEQFF

d_call: NA
clone_size: NA
j_call: TRBJ1-2
v_call: TRBV4-1
cdr3_length: 14
cdr3_nt: TGCGCCAGCAGCCAAGATGCGGGGTGGTATGGCTACACCTTC
cdr3_aa: CASSQDAGWYGYTF

d_call: NA
clone_size: NA
j_call: TRBJ1-2
v_call: TRBV28
cdr3_length: 13
cdr3_nt: TGTGCCAGCAATGCGAAGGCCCCAGGTGGCTACACCTTC
cdr3_aa: CASNAKAPGGYTF

d_call: TRBD2
clone_size: NA
j_call: TRBJ2-3
v_call: TRBV27
cdr3_length: 13
cdr3_nt: TGTGCCAGCAGACTAGCGGGAGGTTATACGCAGTATTTT
cdr3_aa: CASRLAGGYTQYF

d_call: NA
clone_size: NA
j_call: TRBJ2-5
v_call: TRBV7-7
cdr3_length: 12
cdr3_nt: TGTGCTAGCGGCTCTCCCTACGAGACCCAGTACTTC
cdr3_aa: CASGSPYETQYF

d_call: NA
clone_size: NA
j_call: TRBJ2-5
v_call: TRBV6-1
cdr3_length: 13
cdr3_nt: TGTGCCAGTTTGCAAGGGACCCAAGAGACCCAGTACTTC
cdr3_aa: CASLQGTQETQYF

d_call: TRBD1
clone_size: NA
j_call: TRBJ2-5
v_call: TRBV27
cdr3_length: 14
cdr3_nt: TGTGCCAACCATAGACAGGGTTGGAAAGAGACCCAGTACTTC
cdr3_aa: CANHRQGWKETQYF

d_call: NA
clone_size: once
j_call: TRBJ2-7
v_call: TRBV9
cdr3_length: 15
cdr3_nt: TGTGCCAGCAGCGTGTCACAGGGAGCCTCCTACGAGCAGTACTTC
cdr3_aa: CASSVSQGASYEQYF

d_call: NA
clone_size: NA
j_call: TRBJ1-1
v_call: TRBV7-6
cdr3_length: 13
cdr3_nt: TGTGCCAGCAGCTTAGCCGGGAACACTGAAGCTTTCTTT
cdr3_aa: CASSLAGNTEAFF

d_call: TRBD1
clone_size: NA
j_call: TRBJ1-2
v_call: TRBV30
cdr3_length: 18
cdr3_nt: TGTGCCTGGAGTAGGAGCGACAGGGGGCGAAGAATTATCTATGGCTACACCTTC
cdr3_aa: CAWSRSDRGRRIIYGYTF

d_call: TRBD2
clone_size: NA
j_call: TRBJ2-7
v_call: TRBV9
cdr3_length: 15
cdr3_nt: TGTGCCAGCAGCCCACAACTAGCGGGAGGGTACGAGCAGTACTTC
cdr3_aa: CASSPQLAGGYEQYF

d_call: NA
clone_size: NA
j_call: TRBJ1-1
v_call: TRBV19
cdr3_length: 14
cdr3_nt: TGTGCCAGTAGTATCTCCCCGGGGAACACTGAAGCTTTCTTT
cdr3_aa: CASSISPGNTEAFF

d_call: NA
clone_size: NA
j_call: TRBJ2-5
v_call: TRBV7-2
cdr3_length: 12
cdr3_nt: TGTGCCAGCAGCTTAGGAGGGTTGACCCAGTACTTC
cdr3_aa: CASSLGGLTQYF

d_call: NA
clone_size: NA
j_call: TRBJ1-5
v_call: TRBV5-5
cdr3_length: 13
cdr3_nt: TGTGCCAGCAGCTTGGGGGCACCTCAGCCCCAGCATTTT
cdr3_aa: CASSLGAPQPQHF

d_call: TRBD1
clone_size: NA
j_call: TRBJ1-6
v_call: TRBV6-5
cdr3_length: 14
cdr3_nt: TGTGCCAGCAGACCCCAGGGGGAGAATTCACCCCTCCACTTT
cdr3_aa: CASRPQGENSPLHF

d_call: NA
clone_size: NA
j_call: TRBJ2-7
v_call: TRBV9
cdr3_length: 13
cdr3_nt: TGTGCCAGCAGCGTAGTAGGGGTAGGAAAGCAGTACTTC
cdr3_aa: CASSVVGVGKQYF

d_call: TRBD2
clone_size: once
j_call: TRBJ2-7
v_call: TRBV6-1
cdr3_length: 15
cdr3_nt: TGTGCCAGCAGAGTAGCGGGAGAGCGGAGCTACGAGCAGTACTTC
cdr3_aa: CASRVAGERSYEQYF

d_call: NA
clone_size: NA
j_call: TRBJ1-1
v_call: TRBV2
cdr3_length: 17
cdr3_nt: TGTGCCAGCAGTTCAAACCGGGACTTATGGGGTGACACTGAAGCTTTCTTT
cdr3_aa: CASSSNRDLWGDTEAFF

d_call: NA
clone_size: few
j_call: TRBJ2-7
v_call: TRBV14
cdr3_length: 11
cdr3_nt: TGTGCCAGCAGCCTATCCTACGAGCAGTACTTC
cdr3_aa: CASSLSYEQYF

d_call: NA
clone_size: NA
j_call: TRBJ1-3
v_call: TRBV4-3
cdr3_length: 16
cdr3_nt: TGCGCCAGCAGCCAAGATCCCAGGAAGACTGGAAACACCATATATTTT
cdr3_aa: CASSQDPRKTGNTIYF

d_call: NA
clone_size: few
j_call: TRBJ1-5
v_call: TRBV28
cdr3_length: 14
cdr3_nt: TGTGCCAGCAGCCTACCCCAGGGTGGTCAGCCCCAGCATTTT
cdr3_aa: CASSLPQGGQPQHF

d_call: NA
clone_size: once
j_call: TRBJ2-2
v_call: TRBV27
cdr3_length: 13
cdr3_nt: TGTGCCAGCAGTTTATCCATGCCCGGGGAGCTGTTTTTT
cdr3_aa: CASSLSMPGELFF

d_call: TRBD1
clone_size: NA
j_call: TRBJ1-3
v_call: TRBV7-6
cdr3_length: 16
cdr3_nt: TGTGCCAGCAGCTTTAATCAGGGGACAGCTGGAAACACCATATATTTT
cdr3_aa: CASSFNQGTAGNTIYF

d_call: NA
clone_size: NA
j_call: TRBJ2-3
v_call: TRBV30
cdr3_length: 14
cdr3_nt: TGTGCCTGGAAATACACAGGGTACACAGATACGCAGTATTTT
cdr3_aa: CAWKYTGYTDTQYF

d_call: NA
clone_size: NA
j_call: TRBJ2-7
v_call: TRBV2
cdr3_length: 14
cdr3_nt: TGTGCCAGCAGTGATTGGCAGGGCACGTCCGAGCAGTACTTC
cdr3_aa: CASSDWQGTSEQYF

d_call: NA
clone_size: NA
j_call: TRBJ1-4
v_call: TRBV25-1
cdr3_length: 14
cdr3_nt: TGTGCCAGCAGTGAATATCAAGGGGGTGAAAAACTGTTTTTT
cdr3_aa: CASSEYQGGEKLFF

d_call: NA
clone_size: NA
j_call: TRBJ1-6
v_call: TRBV14
cdr3_length: 17
cdr3_nt: TGTGCCAGCAGCCAAGGGACAGCCAGCTCCTATAATTCACCCCTCCACTTT
cdr3_aa: CASSQGTASSYNSPLHF

d_call: NA
clone_size: NA
j_call: TRBJ1-3
v_call: TRBV4-2
cdr3_length: 16
cdr3_nt: TGTGCCAGCAGCCAAGATCTTGAGGGAGGTGGAAACACCATATATTTT
cdr3_aa: CASSQDLEGGGNTIYF

d_call: NA
clone_size: NA
j_call: TRBJ1-1
v_call: TRBV28
cdr3_length: 13
cdr3_nt: TGTGCCAGCAGCCAACAGGTATGGATGGAAGCTTTCTTT
cdr3_aa: CASSQQVWMEAFF

d_call: NA
clone_size: NA
j_call: TRBJ1-1
v_call: TRBV28
cdr3_length: 13
cdr3_nt: TGTGCCAGCAGGAGAGACAGCAGAACTGAAGCTTTCTTT
cdr3_aa: CASRRDSRTEAFF